A selection of T cell receptor beta chains follows, all from one sample in a study of CXCR3-negative and CXCR3-positive naive CD8 T cells. For each CDR3 protein, TCRdb gives one entry from its re-call of the 5' RACE reads, without DNA. The data show about 140,000 distinct CDR3 sequences, and the top ten clones hold about 0.37%. Sample: naive CXCR3+ CD8+ T cells from blood. Receptors originate from a human donor in good health. Some clones in this sample may be carry-over from other donors' samples. Both conserved end residues are part of each CDR3.

J gene | V gene | CDR3 protein
TRBJ2-1 | TRBV20-1 | CSARDRPSHEQFF
TRBJ2-3 | TRBV15 | CATSRDRRGFTDTQYF
TRBJ2-7 | TRBV7-9 | CASSPPLIGQGSYEQYF
TRBJ2-7 | TRBV5-1 | CASSWGRPYEQYF
TRBJ2-1 | TRBV7-2 | CASSLAPTITPYNEQFF
TRBJ2-1 | TRBV7-9 | CASSSPGASGGMETQYF
TRBJ2-7 | TRBV6-2/TRBV6-3 | CASTGEAISYEQYF
TRBJ1-2 | TRBV7-9 | CASSLAYREPNYGYTF
TRBJ2-5 | TRBV7-3 | CASSLGLAPRRETQYF
TRBJ2-3 | TRBV9 | CASFSGGGTDTQYF
TRBJ2-5 | TRBV7-9 | CASSSGTSGGAFETQYF
TRBJ2-1 | TRBV5-1 | CASSLNPGSNEQFF
TRBJ2-7 | TRBV7-6 | CASSLRDTSYEQYF
TRBJ2-1 | TRBV27 | CASSPLAGARVAYNEQFF
TRBJ2-2 | TRBV29-1 | CSGRLAATGELFF
TRBJ2-1 | TRBV20-1 | CSAWTGTAIYNEQFF
TRBJ2-5 | TRBV5-1 | CASSLTTYRRQETQYF
TRBJ2-2 | TRBV29-1 | CSVLTGGAGELFF
TRBJ2-3 | TRBV5-5 | CASSLVLAGGLGTDTQYF
TRBJ2-1 | TRBV15 | CATSRGASGSLNEQFF
TRBJ2-5 | TRBV7-9 | CASRGLPRETQYF
TRBJ2-7 | TRBV5-5 | CASSLVDLYYEQYF
TRBJ2-3 | TRBV7-2 | CASSLAMGDTQYF
TRBJ2-6 | TRBV6-2/TRBV6-3 | CASGRSLPSGANVLTF
TRBJ1-1 | TRBV7-2 | CASSVSGPWGANTEAFF
TRBJ2-3 | TRBV7-9 | CASTKGSGTDTQYF
TRBJ1-5 | TRBV28 | CASSRTVSNQPQHF
TRBJ2-7 | TRBV29-1 | CSVEAGSYEQYF
TRBJ1-1 | TRBV9 | CASSAPQDPRNTEAFF
TRBJ2-2 | TRBV20-1 | CSVLPGLAGGDTGELFF
TRBJ1-6 | TRBV7-6 | CASSLGQTLHF
TRBJ2-1 | TRBV13 | CASSLGTRLGTYNEQFF
TRBJ2-7 | TRBV28 | CASSSPFDRVHEQYF
TRBJ1-3 | TRBV13 | CASSLGGEENTIYF
TRBJ2-7 | TRBV13 | CASSLGTFYEQYF
TRBJ2-5 | TRBV5-4 | CASSFWTSGKETQYF
TRBJ2-7 | TRBV4-1 | CASSHTGTASYEQYF
TRBJ2-1 | TRBV27 | CASRDRTPSGLSGEQFF
TRBJ2-7 | TRBV4-3 | CASSQDRAQGLYEQYF
TRBJ1-1 | TRBV25-1 | CASSARGGGAFF
TRBJ1-1 | TRBV28 | CASSLWTRNTEAFF
TRBJ2-7 | TRBV7-9 | CASSLGGISYEQYF
TRBJ2-1 | TRBV7-3 | CASSRAGSSYNEQFF
TRBJ1-2 | TRBV7-9 | CASSLRYNNYGYTF
TRBJ2-7 | TRBV29-1 | CSTRDGPSYEQYF
TRBJ2-2 | TRBV9 | CASSVARWGTGELFF
TRBJ2-7 | TRBV7-6 | CASSSSGTREFYEQYF
TRBJ2-1 | TRBV12-3/TRBV12-4 | CACIAGGSGNEQFF
TRBJ2-1 | TRBV5-1 | CASSAIPGRGNNEQFF
TRBJ2-2 | TRBV6-4 | CASSDWQGADNTGELFF
TRBJ1-2 | TRBV9 | CASSSRAGGDGYTF
TRBJ2-7 | TRBV29-1 | CSVEREGASGYEQYF